The present T cell receptor beta chain was sequenced within a study of Ad26.COV2.S vaccination and SARS-CoV-2 variants. About the study: Intramuscular Ad26.COV2.S doses were given once or twice, 56 days apart. General study findings and limits: Non-spike TCR breadth was similar in vaccine and placebo recipients. The authors reported substantial breadth in spike-specific CD8+ and CD4+ T cell responses after vaccination.

CDR1 and CDR2 (germline): KGHSH, LQKENI. The CDR3 loop spans 14 amino acids. Trimming cost V 4 bases and J 3 bases, with 13 bases left between them. Sample treatment: around 19 received Ad26.COV2.S at low or high dose, single or two shots; about 5 received placebo; per-sample allocation not given. Day 63 following the first vaccine or placebo injection was when the samples were taken. A Boston donor was an adult aged 18-55 years. Repertoires were generated with immunoSEQ multiplex PCR, while TCRdb's copy carries only in-frame clones and drops some. The data show 200,000 to 250,000 clones, approximately 90% seen once. Concerning this clone itself: Its specificity is unknown.

The clonotype comes from a person aged 18-65 years who received the Ad26.COV2.S COVID-19 vaccine or a placebo. V usage is TRBV18 and J usage is TRBJ2-7, with D possibly called TRBD1 or TRBD2 (6 bases each). The sequencing used peripheral blood, collected in a trial of Ad26.COV2.S vaccine versus placebo. CDR3 amino acids: CASSLDGGGYEQYF. The CDR3 nucleotides are TGTGCCAGCTCACTTGACGGAGGGGGCTACGAGCAGTACTTC.